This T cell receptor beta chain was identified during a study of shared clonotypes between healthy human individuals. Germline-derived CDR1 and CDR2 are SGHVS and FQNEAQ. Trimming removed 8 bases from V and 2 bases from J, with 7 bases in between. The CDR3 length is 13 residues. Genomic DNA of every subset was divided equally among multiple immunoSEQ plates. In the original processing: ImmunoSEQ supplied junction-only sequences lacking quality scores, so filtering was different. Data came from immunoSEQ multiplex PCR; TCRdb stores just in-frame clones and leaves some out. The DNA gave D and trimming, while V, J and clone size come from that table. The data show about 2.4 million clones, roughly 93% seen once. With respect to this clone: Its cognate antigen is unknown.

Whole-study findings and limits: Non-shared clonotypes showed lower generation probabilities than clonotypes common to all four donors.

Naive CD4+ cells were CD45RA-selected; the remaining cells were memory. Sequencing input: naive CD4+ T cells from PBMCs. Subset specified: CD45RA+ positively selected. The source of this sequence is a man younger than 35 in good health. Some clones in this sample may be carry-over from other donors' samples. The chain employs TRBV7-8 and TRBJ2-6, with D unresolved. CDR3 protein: CASWLAGANVLTF. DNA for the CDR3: TGTGCCAGCTGGTTGGCTGGGGCCAACGTCCTGACTTTC.